A selection of T cell receptor beta chains follows, all from one sample in a study of regulatory T cells in long-lasting Graves disease. TCRdb fed the multiplex PCR reads into MiXCR, producing one record per CDR3 protein. The sample holds 550,000 or so distinct CDR3 sequences; more than 10% are singletons and the top ten take over 7%. The sample was also reused in another study, on T cells in Graves' hyperthyroidism and ophthalmopathy.

The sample here was peripheral blood mononuclear cells (PBMCs), taken at new diagnosis, from a patient treated with antithyroid drugs. The receptors shown here come from a woman younger than 45 with Graves disease. CDR3s include the opening cysteine and the closing phenylalanine or tryptophan. The D gene is left open where the match is weak. Clone size is stated in some rows and not others, as once, few, many or a class when expanded.

v_call	cdr3_length	clone_size	d_call	j_call	cdr3_aa	cdr3_nt
TRBV4-3	15	-	TRBD1	TRBJ1-1	CASSQDGQGNTEAFF	TGCGCCAGCAGCCAAGACGGACAGGGGAACACTGAAGCTTTCTTT
TRBV28	17	many	TRBD1	TRBJ1-5	CASSPETGLFRNQPQHF	TGTGCCAGCAGTCCAGAGACAGGGCTGTTTCGGAATCAGCCCCAGCATTTT
TRBV5-1	15	many	-	TRBJ1-5	CASSLGSGPGQTQHF	TGCGCCAGCAGCTTGGGCTCGGGACCCGGCCAGACCCAGCATTTT
TRBV6-1	13	few	-	TRBJ1-1	CASRQHRNTEAFF	TGTGCCAGCAGACAACACAGGAACACTGAAGCTTTCTTT
TRBV2	19	many	TRBD2	TRBJ2-5	CASSTSGTSGPPGRETQYF	TGTGCCAGCTCCACTTCCGGGACTAGCGGGCCCCCTGGGCGAGAGACCCAGTACTTC
TRBV4-1	15	-	TRBD2	TRBJ2-3	CASSQVREATDTQYF	TGCGCCAGCAGCCAAGTGCGGGAGGCTACAGATACGCAGTATTTT
TRBV29-1	14	-	-	TRBJ2-7	CSVDTGGPGYEQYF	TGCAGCGTCGACACAGGAGGGCCGGGGTACGAGCAGTACTTC
TRBV19	15	-	-	TRBJ1-2	CASSIRTAENYGYTF	TGTGCCAGTAGTATTAGAACAGCCGAAAACTATGGCTACACCTTC
TRBV30	13	few	-	TRBJ1-5	CAWSREYNQPQHF	TGTGCCTGGAGTCGGGAGTACAATCAGCCCCAGCATTTT
TRBV9	13	-	-	TRBJ2-1	CASSPGGRNEQFF	TGTGCCAGCAGCCCCGGGGGTCGCAATGAGCAGTTCTTC
TRBV6-1	15	-	TRBD1	TRBJ2-7	CASIAGTGLSYEQYF	TGTGCCAGCATCGCCGGGACAGGGCTATCCTACGAGCAGTACTTC
TRBV11-2	14	many	-	TRBJ1-1	CASSLESTGTEAFF	TGTGCCAGCAGCTTAGAATCCACCGGCACTGAAGCTTTCTTT
TRBV6-2/TRBV6-3	15	many	TRBD1	TRBJ2-5	CASSLPQGAGETQYF	TGTGCCAGCAGCCTCCCTCAGGGGGCTGGGGAGACCCAGTACTTC
TRBV12-3/TRBV12-4	12	-	TRBD1	TRBJ1-2	CASSLGQGARTF	TGTGCCAGCAGTCTAGGACAGGGGGCGCGGACCTTC
TRBV12-3/TRBV12-4	14	many	TRBD2	TRBJ2-7	CASSFRGGRYEQYF	TGTGCCAGCAGTTTTCGGGGCGGGAGATACGAGCAGTACTTC
TRBV9	15	-	TRBD2	TRBJ2-7	CASSVAGLAGDEQYF	TGTGCCAGCAGCGTAGCTGGGCTAGCGGGAGACGAGCAGTACTTC
TRBV20-1	15	many	TRBD2	TRBJ2-3	CSATEPTSGTDTQYF	TGCAGTGCTACCGAACCCACTAGCGGCACAGATACGCAGTATTTT
TRBV3-1	16	few	-	TRBJ2-1	CASSQDQTSSYNEQFF	TGTGCCAGCAGCCAAGATCAGACCTCATCCTACAATGAGCAGTTCTTC
TRBV25-1	14	-	-	TRBJ1-1	CASSESSSFTEAFF	TGTGCCAGCAGTGAATCTTCCTCATTCACTGAAGCTTTCTTT
TRBV28	14	many	TRBD1	TRBJ2-7	CASYPTGASYEQYF	TGTGCCAGCTATCCCACAGGGGCTTCGTACGAGCAGTACTTC
TRBV19	15	many	-	TRBJ2-3	CASSIEDSGLDTQYF	TGTGCCAGTAGTATAGAGGACTCCGGACTAGATACGCAGTATTTT
TRBV7-9	13	-	-	TRBJ2-5	CASSTGIKETQYF	TGTGCCAGCAGCACAGGGATAAAAGAGACCCAGTACTTC